The 7 T cell receptor beta chains below were found in one sample sequenced in a study of vaccination effects on CD4 cells after COVID-19. When ten to eleven days of culture had elapsed, CD4+ T cells were isolated. Either the BNT162b2 or mRNA-1273 vaccine was given to participants in two doses. Method: immunoSEQ multiplex PCR; TCRdb's copy keeps in-frame clones and lacks some. The sample lists about 57,000 clones, nearly 80% occurring once. No antigens are known for them. The sequenced sample was CD4+ T cells from PBMCs cultured without peptide, obtained after COVID-19 vaccination. The receptors were gathered from a human donor who received a COVID-19 vaccine.

The chain carries TRBV18 and TRBJ2-7, with D possibly matching TRBD1 (6 bases). CDR1 KGHSH and CDR2 LQKENI come from the germline V gene. This CDR3 contains 12 residues. V lost 2 bases and J 5 bases, leaving 7 bases between the germline ends. As DNA, the CDR3 is TGTGCCAGCTCACCATCAGGGGACGAGCAGTACTTC. This sequence encodes CASSPSGDEQYF. Full variable domain (rest looked up from reference TRBV18 and TRBJ2-7): NAGVMQNPRHLVRRRGQEARLRCSPMKGHSHVYWYRQLPEEGLKFMVYLQKENIIDESGMPKERFSAEFPKEGPSILRIQQVVRGDSAAYFCASSPSGDEQYFGPGTRLTVT.

This clone was detected once. The chain carries TRBV11-3 and TRBJ2-5, with a tentative D call TRBD1 (9 bases). Looked up from germline, CDR1 is SGHNT and CDR2 is YENEEA. There are 14 residues in the CDR3. Trimming shortened V by 10 bases and J by 5 bases, and 20 bases separated the two germline ends. CDR3 sequence reads: CANSGGTGPETQYF. CDR3 DNA sequence: TGTGCCAACTCGGGGGGGACAGGGCCCGAGACCCAGTACTTC.

The chain couples TRBV12-5 to TRBJ2-5; the D gene is possibly TRBD1 (6 bases). The V end was cut by 5 bases, the J end by 5 bases, with 15 bases between. The germline V gene encodes CDR1 LGHNT and CDR2 FRNRAP. This CDR3 region has 14 residues. CDR3 residues: CASGRTGIRETQYF. CDR3 nucleotide sequence: TGTGCTAGTGGTCGTACAGGGATCAGGGAGACCCAGTACTTC. The full variable domain, in which reference TRBV12-5 and TRBJ2-5 provide the parts outside the CDR3, is DARVTQTPRHKVTEMGQEVTMRCQPILGHNTVFWYRQTMMQGLELLAYFRNRAPLDDSGMPKDRFSAEMPDATLATLKIQPSEPRDSAVYFCASGRTGIRETQYFGPGTRLLVL.

This clone was found once. The chain joins TRBV5-1 to TRBJ2-3, with D possibly TRBD1 on 5 matching bases. Trimming took 3 bases from V and 3 from J, leaving 8 bases between them. Germline lookup yields CDR1 SGHRS and CDR2 YFSETQ. This CDR3 contains 13 residues. The DNA for the CDR3 is TGCGCCAGCAGCTACGCAGGGACAGATACGCAGTATTTT. This sequence encodes CASSYAGTDTQYF.

This clone has just one count. The chain uses TRBV4-2 and TRBJ1-2; possible D gene TRBD1, 6 bases. The CDR3 is 15 amino acids. Germline-derived CDR1 and CDR2 are LGHNA and YNFKEQ. V was cut by 1 base and J by 2 bases, with 11 bases left in between. Here the CDR3 DNA reads TGTGCCAGCAGCCAAGGGGGGGCGGGGAACTATGGCTACACCTTC. Residues: CASSQGGAGNYGYTF.

CDR3 residues: CASSYSDSLNTGELFF. The CDR3 nucleotides read TGTGCCAGCAGTTACTCGGATAGCTTGAACACCGGGGAGCTGTTTTTT. The chain uses TRBV6-6 and TRBJ2-2, with D unclear. Germline V CDR1 and CDR2: MNHNY, SVGAGI (reference sequence). Trimming removed 0 bases at V and 1 base at J, with 9 bases between. This CDR3 is 16 amino acids long.

The V gene is TRBV25-1, the J gene TRBJ2-2; D remains ambiguous. With 4 bases removed from V and 1 base from J, the gap between germline ends came to 4 bases. This CDR3 comprises 13 residues. Germline values: CDR1 MGHDK, CDR2 SYGVNS. CDR3 DNA sequence: TGTGCCAGCAGTGTGCAGAACACCGGGGAGCTGTTTTTT. Translation gives CASSVQNTGELFF.